Listed below are T cell receptor beta chains from one sample, sequenced in a study of T-cell reconstitution after alpha-beta-depleted transplantation in children. In TCRdb, the PCR reads were re-called with MiXCR into one record per CDR3 protein. The sample lists 600,000 to 700,000 distinct CDR3 sequences; 16% were seen once. Specimen: PBMCs from the stem cell graft donor, collected from the stem cell graft. The receptors shown here come from a human donor who donated a stem cell graft to a child with acute myeloid leukemia. The CDR3 runs from the conserved cysteine through the conserved F or W. The D gene is left open where the match is weak. Size is stated for part of the rows, as once, few or many counts, or as a class when the clone is expanded.

many,TRBD1,TRBV20-1,TRBJ1-1,TGCAGTGCTCCGGGACAGGTGGTCGCCACTGAAGCTTTCTTT,CSAPGQVVATEAFF
-,TRBD2,TRBV7-2,TRBJ2-2,TGTGCCAGCAGAGGACCGAAGGGAGGGTCGAACACCGGGGAGCTGTTTTTT,CASRGPKGGSNTGELFF
-,TRBD1,TRBV4-3,TRBJ1-2,TGCGCCAGCAGCCAAAACTCCGGGACAGGGGGCTACGGAGGCTACACCTTC,CASSQNSGTGGYGGYTF
many,-,TRBV5-6,TRBJ2-3,TGTGCCAGCAGCTTGGACCCCTCGACGCAGTATTTT,CASSLDPSTQYF
few,-,TRBV5-5,TRBJ1-4,TGTGCCAGCAGCGCATACGGGACAAGAAGTATTAGGACTGAAAAACTGTTTTTT,CASSAYGTRSIRTEKLFF
many,-,TRBV29-1,TRBJ1-2,TGCAGCGGAAGAGAGAGTGCTAACTATGGCTACACCTTC,CSGRESANYGYTF
-,-,TRBV12-3/TRBV12-4,TRBJ2-4,TGTGCCAGCAGCCTCAGGGGGGATAAGGACTTC,CASSLRGDKDF
few,TRBD1,TRBV5-1,TRBJ2-3,TGCGCCAGCAGCAACCGACAGGGGAGGAGGGCAGATACGCAGTATTTT,CASSNRQGRRADTQYF
-,-,TRBV30,TRBJ1-1,TGTGCCTGGAGTGGACAGACTCTAGGAAGCACTGAAGCTTTCTTT,CAWSGQTLGSTEAFF
-,TRBD1,TRBV6-1,TRBJ1-2,TGTGCCAGCAGTGGCCCAGTATCCGGGACAGTTCTGTTTGGCTACACCTTC,CASSGPVSGTVLFGYTF
many,TRBD2,TRBV9,TRBJ2-3,TGTGCCAGCAGCGTAGGATCTAGCGGCTTCACAGATACGCAGTATTTT,CASSVGSSGFTDTQYF
many,-,TRBV6-5,TRBJ2-7,TGTGCCAGCAGTTACTCAGGTTGGGAGTACGAGCAGTACTTC,CASSYSGWEYEQYF
many,-,TRBV24-1,TRBJ2-1,TGTGCCACCAAGGGCGGACGGACCGGGGAGCAGTTCTTC,CATKGGRTGEQFF
-,-,TRBV7-8,TRBJ2-3,TGTGCCAGCAGCCAGATCCGGTTGGCCCGCACAGATACGCAGTATTTT,CASSQIRLARTDTQYF
many,-,TRBV5-5,TRBJ1-1,TGTGCCAGCAGCCCTTCCCAGGGCCGAAACACTGAAGCTTTCTTT,CASSPSQGRNTEAFF
-,-,TRBV29-1,TRBJ2-1,TGCAGCGTTAACCGCGGAACAGGGCTTAGCTCCTACAATGACCAGTTCTTC,CSVNRGTGLSSYNDQFF
many,TRBD1,TRBV29-1,TRBJ2-2,TGCAGCGTTGGGGGACAGTTCACCGGGGAGCTGTTTTTT,CSVGGQFTGELFF
many,-,TRBV5-5,TRBJ1-2,TGTGCCAGCAGCTTGCAGCAGGGATATGGCTACACCTTC,CASSLQQGYGYTF
-,-,TRBV5-4,TRBJ2-2,TGTGCCAGCAGCTTAAACACCGGGGCGCTGTTTTTT,CASSLNTGALFF
few,-,TRBV5-4,TRBJ2-3,TGTGCCAGCAGCTTGGCCCGGTTTTACCATCTCACAGATACGCAGTATTTT,CASSLARFYHLTDTQYF
few,-,TRBV25-1,TRBJ1-5,TGTGCCAGCAGTGAATGGGGGGAAACGGATCAGCCCCAGCATTTT,CASSEWGETDQPQHF
-,TRBD2,TRBV27,TRBJ2-1,TGTGCCAGCAGATTGCGGGGGGCATACAATGAGCAGTTCTTC,CASRLRGAYNEQFF
-,TRBD1,TRBV5-1,TRBJ1-2,TGCGCCAGCAGTGAGGGGGCCCCTAACTATGGCTACACCTTC,CASSEGAPNYGYTF
-,TRBD1,TRBV10-3,TRBJ2-7,TGTGCCACTACGGGACAGGAAAAGGGCAGCTACGAGCAGTACTTC,CATTGQEKGSYEQYF
-,TRBD2,TRBV11-1,TRBJ2-1,TGTGCCAGCAGCTTACTAGCGGGGGGACAATTCTCCTACAATGAGCAGTTCTTC,CASSLLAGGQFSYNEQFF
many,-,TRBV20-1,TRBJ1-2,TGCAGTGCTAGAAATGGCTACACCTTC,CSARNGYTF
few,-,TRBV7-9,TRBJ2-5,TGTGCCACCCGGGTAGCCCAGTACTTC,CATRVAQYF
few,TRBD2,TRBV7-2,TRBJ2-1,TGTGCCAGCAGCTCCTTACGGGCTAGCGGGGTCTACAATGAGCAGTTCTTC,CASSSLRASGVYNEQFF
few,-,TRBV7-9,TRBJ1-2,TGTGCCAGCAGCTTGGGTCGGGAGACGCGGGGCTACACCTTC,CASSLGRETRGYTF
-,TRBD2,TRBV7-9,TRBJ2-1,TGTGCCAGCAGCGGGACTAGCGACCTCTACAATGAGCAGTTCTTC,CASSGTSDLYNEQFF
-,TRBD1,TRBV5-1,TRBJ2-7,TGCGCCAGGAGCACCTGGGACAGGGTGGGGTACGAGCAGTACTTC,CARSTWDRVGYEQYF
-,-,TRBV12-3/TRBV12-4,TRBJ2-1,TGTGCCAGCAGCCCCATTGCGGACAGTAACGATGAGCAGTTCTTC,CASSPIADSNDEQFF
many,TRBD2,TRBV20-1,TRBJ2-1,TGCAGTGCCCTAGGGACTAGCGGGGTCTACAATGAGCAGTTCTTC,CSALGTSGVYNEQFF
-,TRBD1,TRBV9,TRBJ1-2,TGTGCCAGCAGCACCCTGACAGGGTCTTATGGCTACACCTTC,CASSTLTGSYGYTF
many,-,TRBV29-1,TRBJ2-3,TGCAGCGTTTGGAAGGGTTTGGGGATCACAGATACGCAGTATTTT,CSVWKGLGITDTQYF
-,TRBD1,TRBV5-6,TRBJ1-2,TGTGCCATGAGCCCCGGACAGGCCTCCGGCTACACCTTC,CAMSPGQASGYTF
many,TRBD1,TRBV5-1,TRBJ1-1,TGCGCCAGCAGGGCATGGCAGGGGGCTAAAGCTTTCTTT,CASRAWQGAKAFF
many,-,TRBV6-1,TRBJ1-5,TGTGCCAGCACCTCGCCGGGACAGCCCCAGCATTTT,CASTSPGQPQHF
-,-,TRBV7-2,TRBJ2-2,TGTGCCAGCAGTCCTCGTCCGGGTTCGGGGGAGCTGTTTTTT,CASSPRPGSGELFF
many,-,TRBV20-1,TRBJ2-7,TGCAGTGCACTACGTTGGGGACGGGACTACGAGCAGTACTTC,CSALRWGRDYEQYF
many,TRBD1,TRBV27,TRBJ2-5,TGTGCCAGCAGTTTCTCCGGGACAGGGGGCATGGAGACCCAGTACTTC,CASSFSGTGGMETQYF
-,TRBD1,TRBV5-6,TRBJ2-1,TGTGCCAGCAGCTTGGGGGACAGGGTTCGAAATGAGCAGTTCTTC,CASSLGDRVRNEQFF
-,-,TRBV11-2,TRBJ1-4,TGTGCCAGCAGTTTCCGGGGGACAAGGGCCTATGGGGCTAATGAAAAACTGTTTTTT,CASSFRGTRAYGANEKLFF
many,TRBD2,TRBV4-3,TRBJ2-1,TGCGCCCAGCCGGGGGAGCGGGGGTATTACAATGAGCAGTTCTTC,CAQPGERGYYNEQFF
few,-,TRBV9,TRBJ2-1,TGTGCCAGCAGCGACGATCCCCCTCGGGGTGAGCAGTTCTTC,CASSDDPPRGEQFF
many,-,TRBV20-1,TRBJ2-7,TGCAGTGCCCTCACCTGGACGGGGTCCTACGAGCAGTACTTC,CSALTWTGSYEQYF
many,-,TRBV20-1,TRBJ1-4,TGCAGTGCTAGGGTTTCGGGGAGTACCTATGAAAAACTGTTTTTT,CSARVSGSTYEKLFF
many,TRBD1,TRBV4-2,TRBJ1-2,TGTGCCAGCAGCCAAGAGGGGACAGGGGATGGCGGCTACACCTTC,CASSQEGTGDGGYTF
many,-,TRBV20-1,TRBJ2-7,TGCAGTGCTAGACTAAGGGACGAGCAGTACTTC,CSARLRDEQYF
many,TRBD1,TRBV20-1,TRBJ1-5,TGCAGTGCAGAGGACAGGGGCAATCAGCCCCAGCATTTT,CSAEDRGNQPQHF
-,-,TRBV11-2,TRBJ2-1,TGTGCCAGCAGCTTAGTTGTAATGGACCCGCTAAGTTCCAATGAGCAGTTCTTC,CASSLVVMDPLSSNEQFF
few,-,TRBV6-6,TRBJ1-3,TGTGCCAGCACCTCAGGGACTGGAAACACCATATATTTT,CASTSGTGNTIYF
few,TRBD1,TRBV10-3,TRBJ1-2,TGTGCCATCAGTGAGGACAGGGACCCGTATGGCTACACCTTC,CAISEDRDPYGYTF
few,-,TRBV27,TRBJ1-2,TGTGCCAGCAGTTTGTCCGCAAACTATGGCTACACCTTC,CASSLSANYGYTF
-,-,TRBV7-9,TRBJ2-1,TGTGCCAGCAGCTGGGGTCATAGCTCCTACAATGAGCAGTTCTTC,CASSWGHSSYNEQFF
few,TRBD2,TRBV10-3,TRBJ2-1,TGTGCCATCAGTGAATTCGGGGTAGCGGGGGCCAATGAGCAGTTCTTC,CAISEFGVAGANEQFF
few,TRBD2,TRBV11-2,TRBJ2-1,TGTGCCAGCAGCTTTCTCGGGGGGGCCAATGAGCAGTTCTTC,CASSFLGGANEQFF
few,-,TRBV13,TRBJ2-5,TGTGCCAGCAGCTTGGGAATGCAAGAGACCCAGTACTTC,CASSLGMQETQYF
-,TRBD1,TRBV7-2,TRBJ2-1,TGTGCCAGCAGCTACCGGACAGGGGGCGGGGATGAGCAGTTCTTC,CASSYRTGGGDEQFF